This T cell receptor (beta chain) was found in a study of T cell responses to AZD1222 COVID-19 vaccine. Findings and limits, study-wide: Clonal diversity was possibly underestimated, and white British individuals and females predominated among donors. Breadth and depth of Spike-specific TCRs rose after two AZD1222 doses.

Here immunoSEQ multiplex PCR was the method, and the copy in TCRdb shows in-frame clones only, minus some. The sample carries roughly 140,000 clones, 88% recorded once. Notes on this clone: Its antigen is currently unknown.

Per the germline V gene, CDR1 is KGHDR and CDR2 is SFDVKD. The CDR3 length is 12 residues. Trimming shortened V by 5 bases and J by 3 bases, and 6 bases separated the two germline ends. The rearrangement joins TRBV24-1 to TRBJ1-1; no clear D gene. The input for sequencing was peripheral blood, taken on day 0 of AZD1222 vaccination. This sequence originates from an adult in good health. In DNA form, the CDR3 reads TGTGCCACCAGTGCGAGGGACACTGAAGCTTTCTTT. It is translated as CATSARDTEAFF.